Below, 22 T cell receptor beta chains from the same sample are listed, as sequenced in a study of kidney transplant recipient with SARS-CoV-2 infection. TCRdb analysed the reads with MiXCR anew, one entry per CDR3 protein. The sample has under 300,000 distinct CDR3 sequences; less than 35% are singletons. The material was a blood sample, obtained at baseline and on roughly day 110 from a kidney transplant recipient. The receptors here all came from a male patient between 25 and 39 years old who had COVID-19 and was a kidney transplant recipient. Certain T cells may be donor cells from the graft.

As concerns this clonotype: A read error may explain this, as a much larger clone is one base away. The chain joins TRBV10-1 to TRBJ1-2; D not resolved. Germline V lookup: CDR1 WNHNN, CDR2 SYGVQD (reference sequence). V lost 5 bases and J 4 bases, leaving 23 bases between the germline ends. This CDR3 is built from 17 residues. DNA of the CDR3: TGCGCCAGCAGTCGCATGATAAGATCGCGAAAGACCTATGGCTACACCTTC. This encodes CASSRMIRSRKTYGYTF.

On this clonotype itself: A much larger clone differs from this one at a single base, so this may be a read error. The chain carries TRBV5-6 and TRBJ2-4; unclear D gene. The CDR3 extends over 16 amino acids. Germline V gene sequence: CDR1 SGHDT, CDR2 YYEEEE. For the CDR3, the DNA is TGTGCCAGCGTCTCAAGCAATAGTCGAAAGACCTATGGCTACATCTTC. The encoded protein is CASVSSNSRKTYGYIF.

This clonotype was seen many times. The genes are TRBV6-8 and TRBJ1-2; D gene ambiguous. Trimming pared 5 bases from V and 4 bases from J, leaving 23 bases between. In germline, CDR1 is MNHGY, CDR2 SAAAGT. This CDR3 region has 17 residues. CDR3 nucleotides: TGTGCCAGCAGTCCCGAAGGACGCTCTAGAAAGACCTATGGCTACACCTTC. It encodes CASSPEGRSRKTYGYTF.

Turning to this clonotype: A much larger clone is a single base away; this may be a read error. The CDR3 loop is CSASPRLFRKTYGYTF. CDR3 in DNA: TGCAGTGCTTCCCCGAGGCTGTTTCGAAAGACCTATGGCTACACCTTC. V is TRBV20-1 and J is TRBJ1-2; D call uncertain. The germline V and J ends were trimmed by 5 bases and 4 bases, with 23 bases remaining between them. The CDR3 loop spans 16 amino acids. The germline V gene has CDR1 DFQATT and CDR2 SNEGSKA (reference sequence).

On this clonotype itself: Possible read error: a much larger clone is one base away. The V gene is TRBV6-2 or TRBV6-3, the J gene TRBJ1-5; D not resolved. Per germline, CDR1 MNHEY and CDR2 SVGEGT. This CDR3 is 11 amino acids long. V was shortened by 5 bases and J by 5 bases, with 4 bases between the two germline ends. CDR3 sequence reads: CASSTDQPQHF. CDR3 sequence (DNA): TGTGCCAGCAGTACCGATCAGCCCCAGCATTTT.

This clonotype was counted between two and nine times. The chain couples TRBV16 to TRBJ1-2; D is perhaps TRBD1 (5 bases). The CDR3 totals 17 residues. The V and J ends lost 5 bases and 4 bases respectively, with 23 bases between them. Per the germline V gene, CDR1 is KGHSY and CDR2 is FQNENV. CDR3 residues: CASSRLQVVRKTYGYTF. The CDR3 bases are TGTGCCAGCAGCAGGTTACAGGTCGTTAGAAAGACCTATGGCTACACCTTC.

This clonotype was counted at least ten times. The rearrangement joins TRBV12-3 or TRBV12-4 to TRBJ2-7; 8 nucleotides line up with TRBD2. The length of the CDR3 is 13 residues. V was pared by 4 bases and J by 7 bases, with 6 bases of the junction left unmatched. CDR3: CASSSGLVWEQYF. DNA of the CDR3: TGTGCCAGCAGTTCGGGACTAGTCTGGGAGCAGTACTTC.

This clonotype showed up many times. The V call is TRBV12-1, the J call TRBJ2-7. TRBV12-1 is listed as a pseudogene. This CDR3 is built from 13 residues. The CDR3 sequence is CASSASVYYEQYF. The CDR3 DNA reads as TGTGCCAGCAGCGCCTCGGTTTACTACGAGCAGTACTTC.

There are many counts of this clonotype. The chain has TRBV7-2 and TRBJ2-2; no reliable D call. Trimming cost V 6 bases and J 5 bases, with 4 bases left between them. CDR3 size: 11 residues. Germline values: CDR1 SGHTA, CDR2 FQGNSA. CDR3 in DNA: TGTGCCAGCAGTTATACCGGGGAGCTGTTTTTT. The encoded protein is CASSYTGELFF. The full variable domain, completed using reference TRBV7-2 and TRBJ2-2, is GAGVSQSPSNKVTEKGKDVELRCDPISGHTALYWYRQSLGQGLEFLIYFQGNSAPDKSGLPSDRFSAERTGGSVSTLTIQRTQQEDSAVYLCASSYTGELFFGEGSRLTVL.

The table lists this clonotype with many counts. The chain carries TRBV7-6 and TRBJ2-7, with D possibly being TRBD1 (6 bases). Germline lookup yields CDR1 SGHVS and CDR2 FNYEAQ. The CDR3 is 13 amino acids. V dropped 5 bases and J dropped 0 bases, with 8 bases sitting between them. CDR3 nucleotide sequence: TGTGCCAGCAGCGACAGGAACTCCTACGAGCAGTACTTC. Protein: CASSDRNSYEQYF.

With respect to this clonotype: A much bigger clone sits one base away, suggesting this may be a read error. The CDR3 here is CSARGGQINQHQHF. The CDR3 region has the DNA TGCAGTGCGAGAGGGGGACAGATCAATCAGCACCAGCATTTT. This rearrangement joins TRBV20-1 to TRBJ1-5, with 7 bases that match TRBD1. The CDR3 is 14 residues long. Per germline, CDR1 DFQATT and CDR2 SNEGSKA (reference sequence).

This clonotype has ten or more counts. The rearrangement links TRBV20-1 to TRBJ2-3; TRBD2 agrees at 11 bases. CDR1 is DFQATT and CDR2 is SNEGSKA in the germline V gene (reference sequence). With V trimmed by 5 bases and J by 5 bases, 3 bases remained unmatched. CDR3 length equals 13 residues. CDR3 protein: CSALLAGVDTQYF. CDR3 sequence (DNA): TGCAGTGCTTTACTAGCGGGGGTAGATACGCAGTATTTT.

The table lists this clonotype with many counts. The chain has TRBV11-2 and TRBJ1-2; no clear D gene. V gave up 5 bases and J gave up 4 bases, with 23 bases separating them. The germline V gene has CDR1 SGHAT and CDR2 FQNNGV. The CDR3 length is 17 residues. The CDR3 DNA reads TGTGCCAGCAGCGAAACCGGAACAAGCAGAAAGACCTATGGCTACACCTTC. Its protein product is CASSETGTSRKTYGYTF.

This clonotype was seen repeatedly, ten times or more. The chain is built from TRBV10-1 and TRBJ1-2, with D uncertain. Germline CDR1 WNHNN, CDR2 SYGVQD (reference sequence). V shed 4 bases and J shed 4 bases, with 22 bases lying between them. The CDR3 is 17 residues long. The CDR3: CASSASQRSRKTYGYTF. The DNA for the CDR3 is TGCGCCAGCAGTGCCTCACAAAGATCGCGAAAGACCTATGGCTACACCTTC.

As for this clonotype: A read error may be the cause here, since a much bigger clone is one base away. The CDR3 reads CASNLMGTSSSRGNEQFF. The CDR3 DNA follows: TGTGCCAGCAACCTCATGGGGACTAGCTCCTCAAGGGGGAATGAGCAGTTCTTC. This chain connects TRBV3-1 to TRBJ2-1; 9 positions agree with TRBD2. Germline V gives CDR1 LGHDT, CDR2 YNNKEL (reference sequence). This CDR3 region has 18 residues. The V gene end was trimmed by 7 bases and the J gene end by 7 bases; junction bases not matched to a gene: 20.

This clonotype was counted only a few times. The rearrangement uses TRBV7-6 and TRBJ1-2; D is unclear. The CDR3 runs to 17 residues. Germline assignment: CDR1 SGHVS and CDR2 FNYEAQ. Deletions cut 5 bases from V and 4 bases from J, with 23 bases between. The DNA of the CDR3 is TGTGCCAGCAGCACGACTGATGAATCTCGAAAGACCTATGGCTACACCTTC. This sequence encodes CASSTTDESRKTYGYTF.

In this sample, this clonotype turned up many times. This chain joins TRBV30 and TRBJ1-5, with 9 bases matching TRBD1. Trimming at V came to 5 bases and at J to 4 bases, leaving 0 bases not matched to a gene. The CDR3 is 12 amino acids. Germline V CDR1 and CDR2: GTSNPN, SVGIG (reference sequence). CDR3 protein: CAWGQGNQPQHF. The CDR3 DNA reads TGTGCCTGGGGACAGGGGAATCAGCCCCAGCATTTT.

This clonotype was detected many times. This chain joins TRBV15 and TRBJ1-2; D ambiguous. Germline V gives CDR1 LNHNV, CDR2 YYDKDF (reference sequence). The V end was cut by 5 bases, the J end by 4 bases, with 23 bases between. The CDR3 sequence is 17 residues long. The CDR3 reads CATSPLERCGKTYGYTF. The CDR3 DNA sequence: TGTGCCACCAGCCCTCTAGAAAGGTGTGGAAAGACCTATGGCTACACCTTC.

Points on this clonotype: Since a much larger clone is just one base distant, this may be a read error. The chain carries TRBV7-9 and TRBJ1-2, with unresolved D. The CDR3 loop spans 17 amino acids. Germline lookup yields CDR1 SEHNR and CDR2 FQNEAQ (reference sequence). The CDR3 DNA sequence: TGTGCCAGCAGCAACCATCGATACCATGGAAAGACCTATGACTACACCTTC. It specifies CASSNHRYHGKTYDYTF.

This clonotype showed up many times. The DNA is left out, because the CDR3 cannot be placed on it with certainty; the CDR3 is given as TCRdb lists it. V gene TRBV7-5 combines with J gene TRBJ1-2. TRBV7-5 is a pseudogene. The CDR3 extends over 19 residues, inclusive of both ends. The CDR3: CISVPEPLNEVGKTYGYTF.

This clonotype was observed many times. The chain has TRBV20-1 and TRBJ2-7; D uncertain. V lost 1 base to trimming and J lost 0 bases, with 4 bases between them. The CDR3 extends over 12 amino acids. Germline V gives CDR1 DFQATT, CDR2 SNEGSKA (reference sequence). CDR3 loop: CSARGDSYEQYF. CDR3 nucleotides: TGCAGTGCTAGAGGGGACTCCTACGAGCAGTACTTC.

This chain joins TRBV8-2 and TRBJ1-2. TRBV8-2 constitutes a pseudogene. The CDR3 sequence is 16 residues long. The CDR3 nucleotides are TGTGGCAGTACTTTTTTTGATAGCCGAAAGACCTATGGCTACACCTTC. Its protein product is CGSTFFDSRKTYGYTF.